This is a list of T cell receptor beta chains from one sample in a study of OX40 agonist ivuxolimab in advanced cancers. TCRdb keeps only in-frame clones here, not all; method: immunoSEQ multiplex PCR. The table includes approximately 75,000 clones, 90% detected once. The sample in question was CD4+ or CD8+ T cells sorted from blood, obtained in a trial of the OX40 agonist ivuxolimab. The receptors were gathered from an adult with an advanced solid tumor such as melanoma, head and neck, liver or kidney cancer. Each CDR3 is given with its conserved first and last residue. D genes are given only for firm matches. The size field is filled for only some rows; it gives once, few, many or a size class.

TRBJ1-4 | TRBV27 | . | . | CASSPGHLNEKLFF | TGTGCCAGCAGTCCAGGACATTTAAATGAAAAACTGTTTTTT
TRBJ2-3 | TRBV9 | . | . | CASSVGGTDTQYF | TGTGCCAGCAGCGTAGGGGGAACAGATACGCAGTATTTT
TRBJ2-7 | TRBV1 | . | . | CTSSQDGGGTYEQYF | TGCACCAGCAGCCAAGACGGCGGGGGGACCTACGAGCAGTACTTC
TRBJ1-5 | TRBV7-2 | . | . | CASSLGVDNQPQHF | TGTGCCAGCAGCTTAGGGGTAGACAATCAGCCCCAGCATTTT
TRBJ1-1 | TRBV9 | . | once | CASSVGDGRLRDTEAFF | TGTGCCAGCAGCGTAGGGGATGGAAGGCTGAGGGACACTGAAGCTTTCTTT
TRBJ2-1 | TRBV9 | . | . | CASSVRGTQSYNEQFF | TGTGCCAGCAGCGTAAGAGGCACTCAATCCTACAATGAGCAGTTCTTC
TRBJ1-1 | TRBV6-5 | . | . | CASSYSRGLEAFF | TGTGCCAGCAGTTACTCGAGGGGTCTTGAAGCTTTCTTT
TRBJ1-1 | TRBV19 | TRBD1 | . | CASRRGDRVPPEAFF | TGTGCCAGTAGGAGGGGGGACAGGGTACCTCCTGAAGCTTTCTTT
TRBJ2-1 | TRBV19 | TRBD2 | . | CASRSWASGGGNEQFF | TGTGCCAGTAGGAGTTGGGCTAGCGGGGGTGGCAATGAGCAGTTCTTC
TRBJ2-7 | TRBV4-3 | . | . | CASSQEVGDEQYF | TGCGCCAGCAGCCAAGAGGTAGGGGACGAGCAGTACTTC
TRBJ2-7 | TRBV18 | TRBD2 | . | CASSSTSGSYEQYF | TGTGCCAGCTCGTCGACTAGCGGCTCCTACGAGCAGTACTTC
TRBJ2-7 | TRBV5-1 | . | once | CASSLVASQAYEQYF | TGCGCCAGCAGCTTGGTGGCTTCCCAGGCCTACGAGCAGTACTTC
TRBJ2-4 | TRBV25-1 | . | . | CASSESEGRGAKNIQYF | TGTGCCAGCAGTGAATCTGAGGGGCGCGGAGCCAAAAACATTCAGTACTTC
TRBJ2-2 | TRBV9 | . | . | CASSVATTGELFF | TGTGCCAGCAGCGTAGCCACTACCGGGGAGCTGTTTTTT
TRBJ2-3 | TRBV28 | . | . | CASRWTATDTQYF | TGTGCCAGCAGGTGGACAGCAACAGATACGCAGTATTTT
TRBJ2-7 | TRBV19 | TRBD1 | . | CASRGQGYEQYF | TGTGCCAGTAGGGGACAGGGCTACGAGCAGTACTTC
TRBJ2-7 | TRBV28 | . | . | CASSGRSGKAYEQYF | TGTGCCAGCAGTGGCCGTTCAGGGAAAGCCTACGAGCAGTACTTC
TRBJ2-1 | TRBV5-4 | TRBD2 | once | CASSLAGGRVYNEQFF | TGTGCCAGCAGCTTGGCTGGCGGGAGGGTCTACAATGAGCAGTTCTTC
TRBJ2-5 | TRBV7-2 | TRBD2 | . | CASSPMGTSEIETQYF | TGTGCCAGCAGCCCTATGGGGACTAGCGAGATAGAGACCCAGTACTTC
TRBJ2-1 | TRBV27 | . | . | CASSPLSDNEQFF | TGTGCCAGCAGTCCGTTATCAGACAATGAGCAGTTCTTC
TRBJ2-2 | TRBV19 | . | . | CASSTQGIGGELFF | TGTGCCAGTAGTACCCAGGGAATAGGCGGGGAGCTGTTTTTT
TRBJ1-6 | TRBV7-2 | TRBD1 | . | CASSLTGQLYNSPLHF | TGTGCCAGCAGCCTGACAGGGCAACTCTATAATTCACCCCTCCACTTT
TRBJ2-1 | TRBV10-1 | . | . | CASSRGVSPGDEQFF | TGCGCCAGCAGTCGGGGGGTCTCCCCAGGGGATGAGCAGTTCTTC
TRBJ2-7 | TRBV2 | . | . | CASSVTAGAHEQYF | TGTGCCAGCAGTGTTACGGCAGGAGCCCACGAGCAGTACTTC
TRBJ2-5 | TRBV19 | . | . | CASSPGVHEETQYF | TGTGCCAGTAGTCCCGGGGTTCATGAGGAGACCCAGTACTTC
TRBJ1-6 | TRBV6-5 | . | few | CASTFGHSSPLHF | TGTGCCAGCACCTTCGGGCATTCGTCACCCCTCCACTTT
TRBJ1-2 | TRBV9 | . | . | CASSVDRGGYGYTF | TGTGCCAGCAGCGTAGATCGGGGGGGATATGGCTACACCTTC
TRBJ2-3 | TRBV9 | . | . | CASSVGWATGVQDTQYF | TGTGCCAGCAGCGTAGGTTGGGCTACCGGGGTCCAAGATACGCAGTATTTT
TRBJ2-7 | TRBV28 | . | . | CASSPPGNYYEQYF | TGTGCCAGCAGTCCGCCTGGGAACTACTACGAGCAGTACTTC
TRBJ1-6 | TRBV5-4 | TRBD1 | . | CASSTGGSAYNSPLHF | TGTGCCAGCAGCACAGGGGGTAGCGCCTATAATTCACCCCTCCACTTT
TRBJ1-4 | TRBV6-5 | TRBD1 | . | CASSYSGGREKLFF | TGTGCCAGCAGTTACTCAGGGGGCCGGGAAAAACTGTTTTTT
TRBJ2-7 | TRBV4-1 | . | . | CASSQGVGERNYEQYF | TGCGCCAGCAGCCAGGGGGTGGGGGAAAGAAACTACGAGCAGTACTTC
TRBJ1-3 | TRBV18 | . | . | CASSQSESRVSGNTIYF | TGTGCCAGCTCACAGAGCGAAAGCAGAGTCTCTGGAAACACCATATATTTT
TRBJ2-5 | TRBV5-5 | TRBD2 | once | CASSSGTSGGRGTQTQYF | TGTGCCAGCAGCTCGGGGACTAGCGGGGGCCGGGGGACCCAGACCCAGTACTTC
TRBJ2-1 | TRBV27 | . | . | CASSRLGTGNEQFF | TGTGCCAGCTCGAGACTGGGGACTGGGAATGAGCAGTTCTTC
TRBJ1-5 | TRBV7-6 | . | once | CASSLVVGGGGFGNQPQHF | TGTGCCAGCAGCTTAGTGGTCGGCGGGGGGGGATTCGGCAATCAGCCCCAGCATTTT
TRBJ1-3 | TRBV11-1 | . | . | CASSSAEAIGLGNTIYF | TGTGCCAGCAGCTCCGCGGAGGCTATAGGACTTGGAAACACCATATATTTT
TRBJ1-2 | TRBV2 | . | . | CASGEYRELGYTF | TGTGCCAGCGGCGAGTACAGGGAGCTTGGCTACACCTTC
TRBJ1-1 | TRBV28 | . | . | CASSLPTVMNTEAFF | TGTGCCAGCAGTTTACCGACAGTCATGAACACTGAAGCTTTCTTT
TRBJ2-7 | TRBV6-1 | . | . | CASRGRGYEQYF | TGTGCCAGCAGGGGGCGCGGCTACGAGCAGTACTTC